These 21 T cell receptor beta chains came from one sample sequenced in a study of cytomegalovirus exposure and HLA in healthy donors. The data were produced by immunoSEQ multiplex PCR, yet TCRdb's version contains in-frame clones alone and is incomplete. The table records over 85,000 clones, approximately 88% of them present only once. Sample: PBMCs. The receptors come from a woman aged 25 to 39 in good health and CMV-seropositive.

The rearrangement links TRBV5-4 to TRBJ1-1; no firm D call. CDR1 and CDR2 (germline): SGHNT, YYREEE (reference sequence). Trimming cost V 5 bases and J 3 bases, with 14 bases left between them. CDR3 length: 14 amino acids. The CDR3 coding sequence is TGTGCCAGCAGTTTTAAAGGCGGGGACACTGAAGCTTTCTTT. Encoded protein: CASSFKGGDTEAFF.

The chain recombines TRBV6-1 with TRBJ1-1; 8 bases map to TRBD1. J was trimmed by 2 bases and V by 1 base; bases with no gene match: 6. The CDR3 spans 16 residues. CDR1 and CDR2 from the germline V gene are MNHNS and SASEGT. The CDR3 loop is CASSEVDRVFNTEAFF. CDR3 coding DNA: TGTGCCAGCAGTGAAGTGGACAGGGTGTTTAACACTGAAGCTTTCTTT.

The chain carries TRBV9 and TRBJ2-5, with 9 bases that match TRBD2. CDR3 size: 17 residues. Germline assignment: CDR1 SGDLS and CDR2 YYNGEE. J gave up 0 bases and V 0 bases, and 6 bases lay outside the gene matches. The CDR3 loop is CASSVGVAGANQETQYF. The CDR3 DNA sequence: TGTGCCAGCAGCGTAGGGGTAGCGGGGGCAAACCAAGAGACCCAGTACTTC.

The gene calls are TRBV6-6 and TRBJ2-1; the match to TRBD2 covers 9 bases. The germline gives CDR1 MNHNY, CDR2 SVGAGI (reference sequence). V lost 8 bases and J lost 4; bases outside the gene matches: 6. This CDR3 comprises 14 residues. CDR3 loop: CASGLAGLYNEQFF. CDR3 DNA sequence: TGTGCCAGCGGCCTAGCGGGACTGTACAATGAGCAGTTCTTC.

This clone appeared a few times. This chain connects TRBV7-9 to TRBJ2-2; TRBD2 matches 13 bases. Germline CDR1 and CDR2: SEHNR and FQNEAQ (reference sequence). The J segment lost 6 bases and the V segment lost 1 base, leaving 8 bases of the junction unmatched. This CDR3 spans 18 amino acids. CDR3 sequence reads: CASSLGKGLAGDAGELFF. CDR3 sequence (DNA): TGTGCCAGCAGCTTAGGGAAAGGACTAGCGGGAGACGCCGGGGAGCTGTTTTTT.

This sequence joins TRBV4-1 and TRBJ2-1, with 9 bases aligning to TRBD2. This CDR3 region has 14 residues. Trimming removed 4 bases from V and 9 bases from J; junction bases left unmatched: 7. Germline V CDR1 and CDR2: MGHRA, YSYEKL. In DNA, the CDR3 is TGCGCCAGCAGCCGGGCGGGGGGGTTATTTGAGCAGTTCTTC. Protein: CASSRAGGLFEQFF.

This clone was detected only once. A junction boundary mismatches the germline segment, possibly from a read error. The chain has TRBV29-1 and TRBJ2-6, with TRBD1 identical over 8 bases. The germline CDR1 and CDR2 sequences are SQVTM and ANQGSEA. The CDR3 has 13 amino acids. The CDR3, as DNA: TGCAGCGTTGACCCACAGGGGGGCAACGTCCTGACTTTC. Amino acid sequence: CSVDPQGGNVLTF.

The V and J genes are TRBV6-5 and TRBJ2-5, with a weak D call TRBD2 (5 bases). Per the germline V gene, CDR1 is MNHEY and CDR2 is SVGAGI. V dropped 6 bases and J dropped 7 bases, with 15 bases sitting between them. The CDR3 has 13 amino acids. CDR3 amino acids: CASSPPGIGTQYF. The CDR3 DNA is TGTGCCAGCAGCCCCCCCGGGATCGGGACCCAGTACTTC.

On this clone: Different DNA sequences within this sample yield the same CDR3. J is TRBJ2-1 and V is TRBV5-1, with 10 nucleotides matching TRBD2. CDR3 length: 15 residues. Germline CDR1 SGHRS, CDR2 YFSETQ. Losses at the gene ends were 2 bases for V and 4 bases for J; bases not matched to a gene: 3. The CDR3 protein is CASSFRTSGYNEQFF. The CDR3 nucleotides read TGCGCCAGCAGCTTTAGGACTAGCGGTTACAATGAGCAGTTCTTC.

The chain carries TRBV9 and TRBJ1-1, with unresolved D. Germline V lookup: CDR1 SGDLS, CDR2 YYNGEE. The CDR3 is 14 residues long. V was trimmed by 0 bases and J by 6 bases, leaving 12 bases between them. The DNA of the CDR3 is TGTGCCAGCAGCGTAGGTCCCGAGGGCCCTGAAGCTTTCTTT. This translates into CASSVGPEGPEAFF. Full variable domain (rest looked up from reference TRBV9 and TRBJ1-1): DSGVTQTPKHLITATGQRVTLRCSPRSGDLSVYWYQQSLDQGLQFLIQYYNGEERAKGNILERFSAQQFPDLHSELNLSSLELGDSALYFCASSVGPEGPEAFFGQGTRLTVV.

This clone was found once. The gene calls are TRBV30 and TRBJ2-7; 7 positions agree with TRBD2. Germline CDR1 is GTSNPN and CDR2 is SVGIG (reference sequence). The CDR3 length is 13 residues. V lost 2 bases and J lost 5; bases outside the gene matches: 6. The CDR3 reads CAWSRRGTNEQYF. The DNA for the CDR3 is TGTGCCTGGAGTAGGCGAGGGACTAACGAGCAGTACTTC.

This clone was seen a single time. The gene calls are TRBV7-6 and TRBJ2-1, with TRBD1 matching over 9 bases. Germline assignment: CDR1 SGHVS and CDR2 FNYEAQ. V lost 4 bases to trimming and J lost 4 bases; unmatched junction nucleotides: 5. This CDR3 comprises 15 residues. The CDR3 DNA sequence: TGTGCCAGCAGCTCCGGGACAGGGCTTTACAATGAGCAGTTCTTC. This sequence encodes CASSSGTGLYNEQFF.

This chain links TRBV10-3 with TRBJ1-1; 7 nucleotides align to TRBD1. J was trimmed by 3 bases and V by 10 bases; bases with no gene match: 8. The CDR3 extends over 13 amino acids. Germline CDR1 is ENHRY and CDR2 is SYGVKD. DNA of the CDR3: TGTGCCACTTACAGGGGTGGAGACACTGAAGCTTTCTTT. As protein: CATYRGGDTEAFF.

This chain links TRBV30 with TRBJ1-4; D possibly corresponds to TRBD1 (5 bases). CDR3 length equals 14 residues. The V gene lost 4 bases and the J gene lost 7 bases, with 16 bases spanning the gap. Germline loops: CDR1 GTSNPN, CDR2 SVGIG (reference sequence). CDR3 residues: CAWKDQGTGEKLFF. In DNA form, the CDR3 reads TGTGCCTGGAAAGACCAGGGAACTGGTGAAAAACTGTTTTTT. The whole variable domain, filled in from reference TRBV30 and TRBJ1-4, reads SQTIHQWPATLVQPVGSPLSLECTVEGTSNPNLYWYRQAAGRGLQLLFYSVGIGQISSEVPQNLSASRPQDRQFILSSKKLLLSDSGFYLCAWKDQGTGEKLFFGSGTQLSVL.

The CDR3 spells CASSLHSNQPQHF. The CDR3 DNA sequence: TGTGCCAGCAGCTTGCATAGCAATCAGCCCCAGCATTTT. V and J are TRBV5-5 and TRBJ1-5; D ambiguous. Germline assignment: CDR1 SGHKS and CDR2 YYEKEE (reference sequence). This CDR3 spans 13 amino acids. The V end was cut by 1 base, the J end by 0 bases, with 2 bases between.

This clone was detected only a few times. The chain couples TRBV15 to TRBJ1-6, with 7 bases fitting TRBD1. The junction had 3 bases not matched to a gene; V was cut back by 3 bases and J by 7 bases. The CDR3 spans 14 residues. Germline loops: CDR1 LNHNV, CDR2 YYDKDF (reference sequence). The CDR3 DNA reads as TGTGCCACCAGCAGCCGGGACAGAAATTCACCCCTCCACTTT. The encoded protein is CATSSRDRNSPLHF.

This rearrangement joins TRBV4-2 to TRBJ1-1; 8 nucleotides align to TRBD1. The length of the CDR3 is 18 residues. V gave up 1 base and J gave up 4 bases; unmatched junction bases: 14. The germline gives CDR1 LGHNA, CDR2 YNFKEQ. The CDR3 loop reads CASSQGRPRTGPLTEAFF. DNA of the CDR3: TGTGCCAGCAGCCAAGGTCGCCCCAGGACAGGGCCACTCACTGAAGCTTTCTTT.

This clone was recorded once. The rearrangement uses TRBV6-4 and TRBJ1-2; 9 bases are shared with TRBD1. The CDR3 is 13 amino acids. Trimming took 0 bases from V and 7 from J; bases not matched to a gene: 0. Germline CDR1 MRHNA, CDR2 SNTAGT. CDR3 bases: TGTGCCAGCAGTGACTCGACAGGGGGTGGCTACACCTTC. Protein product: CASSDSTGGGYTF.

J is TRBJ1-1 and V is TRBV5-1; D unresolved. The germline V gene encodes CDR1 SGHRS and CDR2 YFSETQ. This CDR3 is 14 amino acids long. Trimming removed 3 bases from V and 5 bases from J, with 14 bases in between. The CDR3 DNA follows: TGCGCCAGCAGCTGGGCCGGGAGAAGGACTGAAGCTTTCTTT. Its protein is CASSWAGRRTEAFF.

This chain's CDR3 is CASSVTSGSNRNEQFF. DNA of the CDR3: TGTGCCAGCAGCGTGACTAGCGGGAGTAATCGAAATGAGCAGTTCTTC. The chain recombines TRBV9 with TRBJ2-1, with 12 bases identical to TRBD2. The V and J ends lost 2 bases and 7 bases, in that order; junction bases with no gene match: 7. The germline CDR1 and CDR2 sequences are SGDLS and YYNGEE. The CDR3 is 16 residues long.

The rearrangement uses TRBV2 and TRBJ2-1, with 12 bases aligning to TRBD2. Germline V gives CDR1 SNHLY, CDR2 FYNNEI. Trimming at V came to 8 bases and at J to 8 bases, leaving 10 bases not matched to a gene. The length of the CDR3 is 15 residues. The CDR3 loop is CASGPLAGGPYEQFF. The CDR3 DNA follows: TGTGCCAGCGGACCCCTAGCGGGAGGGCCCTATGAGCAGTTCTTC. Full variable domain (outside the CDR3, taken from reference TRBV2 and TRBJ2-1): EPEVTQTPSHQVTQMGQEVILRCVPISNHLYFYWYRQILGQKVEFLVSFYNNEISEKSEIFDDQFSVERPDGSNFTLKIRSTKLEDSAMYFCASGPLAGGPYEQFFGPGTRLTVL.